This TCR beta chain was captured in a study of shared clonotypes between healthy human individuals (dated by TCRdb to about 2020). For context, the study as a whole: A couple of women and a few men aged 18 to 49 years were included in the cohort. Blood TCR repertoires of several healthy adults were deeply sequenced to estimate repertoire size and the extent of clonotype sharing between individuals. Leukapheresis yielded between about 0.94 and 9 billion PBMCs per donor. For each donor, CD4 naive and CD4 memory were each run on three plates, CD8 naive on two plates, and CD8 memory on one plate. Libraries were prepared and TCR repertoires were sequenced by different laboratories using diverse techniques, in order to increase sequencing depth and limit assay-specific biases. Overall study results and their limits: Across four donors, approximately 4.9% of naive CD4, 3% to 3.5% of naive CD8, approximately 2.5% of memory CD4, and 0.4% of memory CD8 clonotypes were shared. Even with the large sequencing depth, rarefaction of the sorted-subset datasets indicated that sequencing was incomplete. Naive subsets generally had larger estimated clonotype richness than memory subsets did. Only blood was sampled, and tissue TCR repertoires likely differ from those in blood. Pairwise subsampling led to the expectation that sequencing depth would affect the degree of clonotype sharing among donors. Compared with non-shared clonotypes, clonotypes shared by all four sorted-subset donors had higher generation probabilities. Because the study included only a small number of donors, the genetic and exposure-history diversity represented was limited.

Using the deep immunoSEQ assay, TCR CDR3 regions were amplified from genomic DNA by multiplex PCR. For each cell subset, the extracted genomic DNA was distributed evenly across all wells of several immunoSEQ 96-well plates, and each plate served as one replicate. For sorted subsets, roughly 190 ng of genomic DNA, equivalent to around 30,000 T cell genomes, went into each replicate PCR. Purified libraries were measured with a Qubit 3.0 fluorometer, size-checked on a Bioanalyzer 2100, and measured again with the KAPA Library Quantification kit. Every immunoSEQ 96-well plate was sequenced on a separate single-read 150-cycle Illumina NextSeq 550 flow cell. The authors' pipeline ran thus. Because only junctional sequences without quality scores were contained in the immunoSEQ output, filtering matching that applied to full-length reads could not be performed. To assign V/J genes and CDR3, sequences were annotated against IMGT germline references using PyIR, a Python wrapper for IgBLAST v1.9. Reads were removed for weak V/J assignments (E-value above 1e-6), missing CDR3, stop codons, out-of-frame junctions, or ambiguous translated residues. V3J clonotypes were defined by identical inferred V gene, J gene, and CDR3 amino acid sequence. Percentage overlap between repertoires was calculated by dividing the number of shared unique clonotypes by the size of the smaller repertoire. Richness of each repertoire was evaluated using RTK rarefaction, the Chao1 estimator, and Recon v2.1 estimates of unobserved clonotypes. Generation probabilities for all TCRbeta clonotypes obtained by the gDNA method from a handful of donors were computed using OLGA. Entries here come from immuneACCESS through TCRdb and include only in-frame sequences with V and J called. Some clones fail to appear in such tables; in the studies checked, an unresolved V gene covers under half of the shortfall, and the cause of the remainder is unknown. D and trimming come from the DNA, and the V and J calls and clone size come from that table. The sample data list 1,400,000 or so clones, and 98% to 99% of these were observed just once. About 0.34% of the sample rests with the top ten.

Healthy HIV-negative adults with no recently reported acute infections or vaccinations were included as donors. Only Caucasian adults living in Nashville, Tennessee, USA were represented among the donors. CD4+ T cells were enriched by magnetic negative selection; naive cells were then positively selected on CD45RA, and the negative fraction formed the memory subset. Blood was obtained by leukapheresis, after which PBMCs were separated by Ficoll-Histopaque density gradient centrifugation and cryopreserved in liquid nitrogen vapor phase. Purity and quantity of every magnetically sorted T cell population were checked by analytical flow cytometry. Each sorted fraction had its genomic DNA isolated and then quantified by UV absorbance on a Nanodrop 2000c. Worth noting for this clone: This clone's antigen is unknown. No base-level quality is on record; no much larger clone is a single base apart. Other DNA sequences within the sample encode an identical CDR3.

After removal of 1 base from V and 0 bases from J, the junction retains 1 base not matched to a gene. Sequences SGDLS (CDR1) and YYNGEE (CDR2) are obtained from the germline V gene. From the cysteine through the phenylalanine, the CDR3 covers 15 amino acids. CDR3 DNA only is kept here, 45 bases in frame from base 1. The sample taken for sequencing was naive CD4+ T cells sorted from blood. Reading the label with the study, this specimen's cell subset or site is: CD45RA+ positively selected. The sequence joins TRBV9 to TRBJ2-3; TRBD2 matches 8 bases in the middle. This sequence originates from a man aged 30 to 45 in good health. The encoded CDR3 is CASSVTSGSTDTQYF. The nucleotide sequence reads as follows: TGTGCCAGCAGCGTAACTAGCGGCAGCACAGATACGCAGTATTTT.